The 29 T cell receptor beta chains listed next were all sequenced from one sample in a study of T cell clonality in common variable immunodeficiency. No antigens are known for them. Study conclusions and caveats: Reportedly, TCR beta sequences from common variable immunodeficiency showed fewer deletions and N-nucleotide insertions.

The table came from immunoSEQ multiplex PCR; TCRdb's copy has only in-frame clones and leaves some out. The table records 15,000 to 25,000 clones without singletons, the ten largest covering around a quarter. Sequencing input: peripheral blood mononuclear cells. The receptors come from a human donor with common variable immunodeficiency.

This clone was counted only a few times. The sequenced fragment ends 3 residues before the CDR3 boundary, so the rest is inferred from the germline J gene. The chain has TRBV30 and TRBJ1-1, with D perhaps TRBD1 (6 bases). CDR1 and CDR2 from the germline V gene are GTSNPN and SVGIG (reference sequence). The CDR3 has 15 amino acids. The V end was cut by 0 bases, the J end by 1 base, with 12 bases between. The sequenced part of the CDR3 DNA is TGTGCCTGGAGTGTAGCGGTCAGGGGGAACACTGAA. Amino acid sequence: CAWSVAVRGNTE. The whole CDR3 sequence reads CAWSVAVRGNTEAFF.

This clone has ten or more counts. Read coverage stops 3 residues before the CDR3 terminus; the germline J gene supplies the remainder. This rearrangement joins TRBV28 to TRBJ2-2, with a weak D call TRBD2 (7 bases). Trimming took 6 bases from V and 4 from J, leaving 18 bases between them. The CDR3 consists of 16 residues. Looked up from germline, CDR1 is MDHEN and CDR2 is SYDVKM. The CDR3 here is CASSSHGGATTGELFF. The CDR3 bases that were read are TGTGCCAGCAGCTCGCATGGGGGGGCCACCACCGGGGAG.

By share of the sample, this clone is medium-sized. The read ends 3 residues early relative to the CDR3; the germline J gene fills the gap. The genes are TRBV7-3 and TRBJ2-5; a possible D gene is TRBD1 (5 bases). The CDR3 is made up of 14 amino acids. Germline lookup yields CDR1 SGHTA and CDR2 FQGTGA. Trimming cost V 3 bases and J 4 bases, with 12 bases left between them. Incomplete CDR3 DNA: TGTGCCAGCAGCTTTGCAGGGTCGGGAGAGACC. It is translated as CASSFAGSGET. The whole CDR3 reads CASSFAGSGETQYF. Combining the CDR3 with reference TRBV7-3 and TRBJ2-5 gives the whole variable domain GAGVSQTPSNKVTEKGKYVELRCDPISGHTALYWYRQSLGQGPEFLIYFQGTGAADDSGLPNDRFFAVRPEGSVSTLKIQRTERGDSAVYLCASSFAGSGETQYFGPGTRLLVL.

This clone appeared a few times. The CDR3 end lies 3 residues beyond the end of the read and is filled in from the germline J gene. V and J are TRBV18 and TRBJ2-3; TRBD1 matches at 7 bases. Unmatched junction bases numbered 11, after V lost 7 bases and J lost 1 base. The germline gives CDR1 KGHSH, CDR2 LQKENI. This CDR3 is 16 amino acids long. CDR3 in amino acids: CASFTLPGQRTDTQYF. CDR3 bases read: TGTGCCAGCTTCACACTTCCGGGACAGCGCACAGATACG.

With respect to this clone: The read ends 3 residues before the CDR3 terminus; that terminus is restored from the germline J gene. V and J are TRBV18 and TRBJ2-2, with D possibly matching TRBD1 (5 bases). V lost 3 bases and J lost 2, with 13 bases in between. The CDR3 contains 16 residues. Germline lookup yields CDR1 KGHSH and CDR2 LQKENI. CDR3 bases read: TGTGCCAGCTCACCGAAGACAGTACAAAACACCGGGGAG. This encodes CASSPKTVQNTGE. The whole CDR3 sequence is CASSPKTVQNTGELFF.

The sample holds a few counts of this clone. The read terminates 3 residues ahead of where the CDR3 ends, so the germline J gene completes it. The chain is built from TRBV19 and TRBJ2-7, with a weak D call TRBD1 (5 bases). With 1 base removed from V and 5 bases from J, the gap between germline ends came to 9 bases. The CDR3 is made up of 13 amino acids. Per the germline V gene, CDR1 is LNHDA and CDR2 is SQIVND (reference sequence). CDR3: CASSIGEGDEQYF. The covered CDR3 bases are TGTGCCAGTAGTATAGGTGAAGGGGACGAG.

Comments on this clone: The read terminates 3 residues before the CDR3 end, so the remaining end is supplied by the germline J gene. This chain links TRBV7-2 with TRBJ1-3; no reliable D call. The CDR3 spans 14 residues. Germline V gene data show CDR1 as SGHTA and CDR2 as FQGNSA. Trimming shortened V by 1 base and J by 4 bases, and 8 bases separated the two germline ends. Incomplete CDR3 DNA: TGTGCCAGCAGCTTAGAGGGTGGGGGAAACACC. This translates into CASSLEGGGNT. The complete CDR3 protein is CASSLEGGGNTIYF.

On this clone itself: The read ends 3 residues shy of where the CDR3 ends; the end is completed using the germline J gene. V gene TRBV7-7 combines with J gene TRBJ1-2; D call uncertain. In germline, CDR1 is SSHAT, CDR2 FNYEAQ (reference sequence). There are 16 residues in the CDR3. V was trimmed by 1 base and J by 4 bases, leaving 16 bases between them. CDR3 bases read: TGTGCCAGCAGCTTAGAGAGGCGGGGTTCAAGCTATGGC. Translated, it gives CASSLERRGSSYG. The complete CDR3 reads CASSLERRGSSYGYTF.

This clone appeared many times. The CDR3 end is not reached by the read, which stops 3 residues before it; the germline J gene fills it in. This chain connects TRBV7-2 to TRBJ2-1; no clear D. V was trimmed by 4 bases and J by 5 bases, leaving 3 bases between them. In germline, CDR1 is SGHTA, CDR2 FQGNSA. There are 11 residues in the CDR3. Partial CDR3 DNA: TGTGCCAGCAGCTACAACAATGAG. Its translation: CASSYNNE. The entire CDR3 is CASSYNNEQFF.

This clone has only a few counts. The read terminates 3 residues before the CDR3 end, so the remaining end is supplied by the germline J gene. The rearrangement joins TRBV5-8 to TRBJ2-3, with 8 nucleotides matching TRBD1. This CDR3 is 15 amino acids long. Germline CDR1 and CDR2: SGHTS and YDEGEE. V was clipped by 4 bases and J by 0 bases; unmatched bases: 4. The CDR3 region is CASSAGQGSTDTQYF. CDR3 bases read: TGTGCCAGCAGCGCAGGACAGGGTAGCACAGATACG.

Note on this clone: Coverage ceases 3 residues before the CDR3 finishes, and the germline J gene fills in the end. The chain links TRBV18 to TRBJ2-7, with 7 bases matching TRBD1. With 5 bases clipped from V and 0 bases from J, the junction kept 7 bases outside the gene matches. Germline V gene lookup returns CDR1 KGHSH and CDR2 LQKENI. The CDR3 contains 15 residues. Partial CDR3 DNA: TGTGCCAGCTCATCCGGGACAGACCTCTCCTACGAG. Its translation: CASSSGTDLSYE. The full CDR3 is CASSSGTDLSYEQYF. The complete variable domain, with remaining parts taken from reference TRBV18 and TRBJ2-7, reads NAGVMQNPRHLVRRRGQEARLRCSPMKGHSHVYWYRQLPEEGLKFMVYLQKENIIDESGMPKERFSAEFPKEGPSILRIQQVVRGDSAAYFCASSSGTDLSYEQYFGPGTRLTVT.

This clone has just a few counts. The DNA read from the CDR3 is TGTGCCAGCTCACTTACTGCTAGAACCTACGAG. Residues: CASSLTARTYE. The full CDR3 reads CASSLTARTYEQYF. The chain employs TRBV18 and TRBJ2-7; D remains unclear. The read ends 3 residues before the CDR3 terminus; that terminus is restored from the germline J gene. Germline CDR1 reads KGHSH; CDR2 reads LQKENI. The V gene lost 4 bases and the J gene lost 2 bases, with 12 bases spanning the gap. The CDR3 loop spans 14 amino acids. Based on the CDR3 plus reference TRBV18 and TRBJ2-7, the full variable domain is NAGVMQNPRHLVRRRGQEARLRCSPMKGHSHVYWYRQLPEEGLKFMVYLQKENIIDESGMPKERFSAEFPKEGPSILRIQQVVRGDSAAYFCASSLTARTYEQYFGPGTRLTVT.

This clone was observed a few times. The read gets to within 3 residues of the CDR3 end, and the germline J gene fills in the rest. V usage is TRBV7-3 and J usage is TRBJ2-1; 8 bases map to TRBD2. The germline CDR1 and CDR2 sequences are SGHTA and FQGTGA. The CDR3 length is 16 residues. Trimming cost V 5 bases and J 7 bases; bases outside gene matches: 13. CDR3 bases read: TGTGCCAGCAGCGCATCCAGCGGGAGCTTTATGAATGAG. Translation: CASSASSGSFMNE. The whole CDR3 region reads CASSASSGSFMNEQFF.

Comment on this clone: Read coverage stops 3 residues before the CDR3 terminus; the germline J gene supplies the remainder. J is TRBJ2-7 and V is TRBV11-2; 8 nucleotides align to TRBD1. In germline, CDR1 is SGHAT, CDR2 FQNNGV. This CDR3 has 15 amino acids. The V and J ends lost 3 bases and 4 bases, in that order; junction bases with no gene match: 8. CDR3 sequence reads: CASSLARTGYYEQYF. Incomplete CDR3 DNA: TGTGCCAGCAGCTTGGCACGGACAGGGTATTACGAG.

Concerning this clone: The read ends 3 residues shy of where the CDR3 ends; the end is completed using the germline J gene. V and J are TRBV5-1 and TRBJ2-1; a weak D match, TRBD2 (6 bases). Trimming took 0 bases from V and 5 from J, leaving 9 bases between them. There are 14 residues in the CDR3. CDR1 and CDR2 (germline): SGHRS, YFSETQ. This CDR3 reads CASSLVWTNNEQFF. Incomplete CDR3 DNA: TGCGCCAGCAGCTTGGTTTGGACTAACAATGAG.

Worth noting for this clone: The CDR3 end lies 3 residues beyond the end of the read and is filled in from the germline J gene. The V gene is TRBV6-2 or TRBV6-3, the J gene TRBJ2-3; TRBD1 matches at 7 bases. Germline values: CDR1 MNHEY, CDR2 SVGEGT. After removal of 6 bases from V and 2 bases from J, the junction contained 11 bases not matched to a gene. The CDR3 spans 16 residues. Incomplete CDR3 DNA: TGTGCCAGCAGACCAGACAGGGACCTCTCCACAGATACG. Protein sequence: CASRPDRDLSTDT. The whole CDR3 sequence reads CASRPDRDLSTDTQYF.

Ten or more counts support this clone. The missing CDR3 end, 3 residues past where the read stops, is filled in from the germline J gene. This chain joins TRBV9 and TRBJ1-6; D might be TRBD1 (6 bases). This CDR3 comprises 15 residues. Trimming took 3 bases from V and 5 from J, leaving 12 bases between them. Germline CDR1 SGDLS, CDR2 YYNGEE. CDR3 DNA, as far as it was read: TGTGCCAGCAGCGCGCCACAGGGCCATAATTCACCC. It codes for CASSAPQGHNSP. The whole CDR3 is CASSAPQGHNSPLHF.

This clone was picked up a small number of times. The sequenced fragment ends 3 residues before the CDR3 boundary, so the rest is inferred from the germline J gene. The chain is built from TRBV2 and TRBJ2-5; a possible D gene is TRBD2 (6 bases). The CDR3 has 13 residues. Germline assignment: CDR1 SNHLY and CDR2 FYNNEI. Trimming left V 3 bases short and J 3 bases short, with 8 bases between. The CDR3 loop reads CASSEWTKETQYF. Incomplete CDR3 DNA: TGTGCCAGCAGTGAGTGGACTAAAGAGACC.

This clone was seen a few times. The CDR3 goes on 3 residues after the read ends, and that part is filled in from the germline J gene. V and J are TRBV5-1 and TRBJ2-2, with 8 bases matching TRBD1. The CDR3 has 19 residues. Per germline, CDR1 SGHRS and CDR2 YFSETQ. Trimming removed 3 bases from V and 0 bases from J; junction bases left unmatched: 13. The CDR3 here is CASSWTLGTGRTNTGELFF. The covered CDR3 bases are TGCGCCAGCAGCTGGACCCTCGGGACAGGCCGAACGAACACCGGGGAG. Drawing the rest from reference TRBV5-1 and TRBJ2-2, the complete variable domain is KAGVTQTPRYLIKTRGQQVTLSCSPISGHRSVSWYQQTPGQGLQFLFEYFSETQRNKGNFPGRFSGRQFSNSRSEMNVSTLELGDSALYLCASSWTLGTGRTNTGELFFGEGSRLTVL.

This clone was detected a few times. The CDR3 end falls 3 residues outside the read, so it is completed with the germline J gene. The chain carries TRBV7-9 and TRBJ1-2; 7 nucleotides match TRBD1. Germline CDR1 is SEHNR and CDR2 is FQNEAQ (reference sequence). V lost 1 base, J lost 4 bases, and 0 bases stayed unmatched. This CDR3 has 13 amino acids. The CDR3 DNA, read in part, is TGTGCCAGCAGCTTAGGACAGGGCTATGGC. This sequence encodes CASSLGQGYG. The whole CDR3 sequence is CASSLGQGYGYTF.

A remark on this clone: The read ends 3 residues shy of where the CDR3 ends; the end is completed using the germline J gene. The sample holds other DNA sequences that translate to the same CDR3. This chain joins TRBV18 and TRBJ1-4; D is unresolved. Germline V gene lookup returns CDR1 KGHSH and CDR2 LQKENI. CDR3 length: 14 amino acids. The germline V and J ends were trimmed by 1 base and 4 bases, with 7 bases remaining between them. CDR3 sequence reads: CASSPRAYNEKLFF. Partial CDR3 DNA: TGTGCCAGCTCACCACGGGCCTATAATGAAAAA.

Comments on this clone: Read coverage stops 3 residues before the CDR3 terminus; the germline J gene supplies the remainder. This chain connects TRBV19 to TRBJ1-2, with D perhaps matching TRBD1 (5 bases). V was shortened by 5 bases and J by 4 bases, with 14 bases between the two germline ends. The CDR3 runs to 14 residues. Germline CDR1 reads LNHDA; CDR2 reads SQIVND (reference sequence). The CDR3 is CASSLQGGGYGYTF. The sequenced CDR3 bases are TGTGCCAGTAGTCTCCAGGGTGGTGGCTATGGC.

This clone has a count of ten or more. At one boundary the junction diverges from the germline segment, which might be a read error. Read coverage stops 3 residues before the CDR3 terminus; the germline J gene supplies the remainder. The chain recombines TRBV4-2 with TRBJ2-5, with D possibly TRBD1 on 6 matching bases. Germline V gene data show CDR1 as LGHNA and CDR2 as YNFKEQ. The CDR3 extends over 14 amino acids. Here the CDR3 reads CASSRTGNRETQYF. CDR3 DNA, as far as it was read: TGCGCCAGCAGCCGAACAGGGAACCGGGAGACC.

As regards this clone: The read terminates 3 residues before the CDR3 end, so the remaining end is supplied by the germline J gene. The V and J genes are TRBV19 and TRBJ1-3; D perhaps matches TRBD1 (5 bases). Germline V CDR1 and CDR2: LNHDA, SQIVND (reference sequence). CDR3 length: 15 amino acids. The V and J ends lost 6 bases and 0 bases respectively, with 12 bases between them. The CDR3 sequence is CASSLAGHSGNTIYF. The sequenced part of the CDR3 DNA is TGTGCCAGTAGCCTTGCAGGGCACTCTGGAAACACC.

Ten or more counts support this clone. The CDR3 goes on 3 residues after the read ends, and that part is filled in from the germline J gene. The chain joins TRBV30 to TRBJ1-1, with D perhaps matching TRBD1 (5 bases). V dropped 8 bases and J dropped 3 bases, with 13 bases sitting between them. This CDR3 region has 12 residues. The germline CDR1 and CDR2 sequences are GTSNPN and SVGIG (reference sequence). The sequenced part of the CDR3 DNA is TGTGCCCGAAAAAGGGGAGACACTGAA. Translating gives CARKRGDTE. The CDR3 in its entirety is CARKRGDTEAFF.

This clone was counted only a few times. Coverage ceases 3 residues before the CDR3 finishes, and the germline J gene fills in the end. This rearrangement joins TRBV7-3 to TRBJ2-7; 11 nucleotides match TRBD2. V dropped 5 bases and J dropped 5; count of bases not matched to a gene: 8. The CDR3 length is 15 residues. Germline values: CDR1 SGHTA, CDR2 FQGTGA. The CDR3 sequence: CASSNRLAGRDEQYF. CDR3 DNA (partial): TGTGCCAGCAGCAATCGACTAGCGGGAAGGGACGAG.

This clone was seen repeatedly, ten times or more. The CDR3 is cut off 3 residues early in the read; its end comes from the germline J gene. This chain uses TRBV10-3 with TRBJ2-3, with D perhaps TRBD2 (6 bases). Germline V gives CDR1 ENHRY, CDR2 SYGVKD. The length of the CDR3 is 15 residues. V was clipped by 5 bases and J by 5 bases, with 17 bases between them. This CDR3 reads CAISPERRAKDTQYF. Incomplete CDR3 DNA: TGTGCCATCAGTCCCGAGCGGAGGGCCAAAGATACG.

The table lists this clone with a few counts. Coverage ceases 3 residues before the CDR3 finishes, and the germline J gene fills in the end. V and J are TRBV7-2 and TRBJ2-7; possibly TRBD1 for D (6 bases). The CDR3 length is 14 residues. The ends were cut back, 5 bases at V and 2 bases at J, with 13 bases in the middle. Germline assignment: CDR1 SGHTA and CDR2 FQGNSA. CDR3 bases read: TGTGCCAGCAGCAACAACAGGGCCGCCTACGAG. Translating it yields CASSNNRAAYE. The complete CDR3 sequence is CASSNNRAAYEQYF.

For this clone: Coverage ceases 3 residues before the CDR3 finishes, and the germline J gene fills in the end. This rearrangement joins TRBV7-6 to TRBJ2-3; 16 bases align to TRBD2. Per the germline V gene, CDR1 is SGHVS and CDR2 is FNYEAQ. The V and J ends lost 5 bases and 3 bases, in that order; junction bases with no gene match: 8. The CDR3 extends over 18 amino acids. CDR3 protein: CASSPGLAGGPITDTQYF. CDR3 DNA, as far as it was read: TGTGCCAGCAGCCCGGGACTAGCGGGAGGGCCTATTACAGATACG.